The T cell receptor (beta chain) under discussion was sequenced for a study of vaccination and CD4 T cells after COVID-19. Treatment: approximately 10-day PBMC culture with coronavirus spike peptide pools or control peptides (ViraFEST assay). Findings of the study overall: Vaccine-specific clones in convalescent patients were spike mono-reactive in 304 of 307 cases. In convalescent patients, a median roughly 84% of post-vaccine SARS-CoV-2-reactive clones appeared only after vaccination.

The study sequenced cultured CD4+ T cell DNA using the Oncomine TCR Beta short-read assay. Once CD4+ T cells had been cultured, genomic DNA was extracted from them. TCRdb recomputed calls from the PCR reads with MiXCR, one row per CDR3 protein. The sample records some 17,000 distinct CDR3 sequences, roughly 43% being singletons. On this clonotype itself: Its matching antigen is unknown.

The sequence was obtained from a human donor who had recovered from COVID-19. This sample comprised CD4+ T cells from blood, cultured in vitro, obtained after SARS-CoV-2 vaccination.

The CDR3 sequence is CASSLDGAGLDTQYF. CDR3 in DNA: TGTGCCAGCAGCTTAGACGGGGCCGGGTTAGATACGCAGTATTTT. This chain connects TRBV7-2 to TRBJ2-3; D is tentatively TRBD1 or TRBD2 (5 bases each). The CDR3 is 15 amino acids. The V end lost 1 base, the J end lost 5 bases, and 13 bases lay between the germline ends. Germline loops: CDR1 SGHTA, CDR2 FQGNSA.